The 18 T cell receptor beta chains reported below all come from one sample, sequenced in a study of T cell repertoires in cytomegalovirus infection. TCRdb redid the calling of the reads with MiXCR, one entry per CDR3 protein. The sample consists of 85,000 to 120,000 distinct CDR3 sequences, about 17% of them appearing once. The sequenced material came from PBMCs. Every receptor here comes from a human donor in good health (CMV status not recorded). Some clones in this sample may be carry-over from other donors' samples.

This clonotype has only a few counts. The J gene is TRBJ2-7, the V gene TRBV19, with 8 bases matching TRBD1. Per the germline V gene, CDR1 is LNHDA and CDR2 is SQIVND (reference sequence). V was clipped by 5 bases and J by 3 bases; unmatched bases: 6. The CDR3 loop spans 14 amino acids. The CDR3: CASSFTGTGYEQYF. CDR3 DNA: TGTGCCAGTAGTTTCACCGGGACAGGCTACGAGCAGTACTTC.

The rearrangement joins TRBV20-1 to TRBJ1-3; D is uncertain. CDR3 length: 14 amino acids. Trimming shortened V by 2 bases and J by 3 bases, and 11 bases separated the two germline ends. Germline V gene data show CDR1 as DFQATT and CDR2 as SNEGSKA (reference sequence). The CDR3 DNA is TGCAGTGCTAGAACGGGCGAGGATGGAAACACCATATATTTT. Translating gives CSARTGEDGNTIYF.

V and J are TRBV4-3 and TRBJ2-1; 14 bases map to TRBD2. V was clipped by 3 bases and J by 2 bases; unmatched bases: 3. The CDR3 loop spans 17 amino acids. From germline, CDR1 is LGHNA and CDR2 YSLEER. Here the CDR3 DNA reads TGCGCCAGCAGCCAGGGGACTAGCGGGGGCGCCTACAATGAGCAGTTCTTC. It encodes CASSQGTSGGAYNEQFF.

This clonotype was observed at least ten times. V and J are TRBV7-2 and TRBJ2-5; 12 bases match TRBD1. The V and J ends lost 6 bases and 6 bases, in that order; junction bases with no gene match: 8. The length of the CDR3 is 15 residues. CDR1 and CDR2 (germline): SGHTA, FQGNSA. CDR3: CASRLGTGGMKTQYF. For the CDR3, the DNA is TGTGCCAGCAGACTCGGGACAGGGGGCATGAAGACCCAGTACTTC.

This clonotype came up many times. The gene calls are TRBV7-2 and TRBJ1-1; 8 bases align to TRBD1. The CDR3 sequence is 17 residues long. CDR1 is SGHTA and CDR2 is FQGNSA in the germline V gene. J lost 0 bases, V lost 5 bases, and 11 bases had no gene match. The CDR3 here is CASSRYDRGPLNTEAFF. The CDR3 DNA sequence: TGTGCCAGCAGCCGCTATGACAGGGGACCCCTGAACACTGAAGCTTTCTTT. Full variable domain (rest looked up from reference TRBV7-2 and TRBJ1-1): GAGVSQSPSNKVTEKGKDVELRCDPISGHTALYWYRQSLGQGLEFLIYFQGNSAPDKSGLPSDRFSAERTGGSVSTLTIQRTQQEDSAVYLCASSRYDRGPLNTEAFFGQGTRLTVV.

This clonotype has a count of ten or more. The V and J genes are TRBV7-3 and TRBJ2-3, with D unclear. Germline CDR1 SGHTA, CDR2 FQGTGA. V shed 6 bases and J shed 4 bases, with 17 bases lying between them. CDR3 length: 15 amino acids. The CDR3 region has the DNA TGTGCCAGCAGTTCCAGCCTCGGGTTGGCAGATACGCAGTATTTT. It encodes CASSSSLGLADTQYF.

Turning to this clonotype: A much more abundant neighbour one base away suggests this may be a read error. V usage is TRBV7-4 and J usage is TRBJ2-6; D unclear. Germline V gives CDR1 SGHVT, CDR2 SQSDAQ. CDR3 size: 14 residues. The CDR3 is CASSSPSRANVLTF. CDR3 in DNA: TGTGCCAGCAGCTCCCCCTCTAGGGCCAACGTCCTGACTTTC.

The chain employs TRBV6-1 and TRBJ1-4; 8 bases are shared with TRBD1. This CDR3 contains 15 residues. CDR1 and CDR2 from the germline V gene are MNHNS and SASEGT. The V and J ends lost 6 bases and 6 bases, in that order; junction bases with no gene match: 9. For the CDR3, the DNA is TGTGCCAGCAGACGCCAGGGGGCCAGAGATGAAAAACTGTTTTTT. Its protein is CASRRQGARDEKLFF.

This clonotype was detected many times. The V and J genes are TRBV7-2 and TRBJ2-7; a possible D gene is TRBD2 (5 bases). Between the trimmed V and J ends, which lost 5 bases and 1 base, there was a span of 9 bases. Germline CDR1 is SGHTA and CDR2 is FQGNSA. This CDR3 region has 13 residues. The CDR3 nucleotides read TGTGCCAGCAGCCGGGGAAGTTCCTACGAGCAGTACTTC. Encoded protein: CASSRGSSYEQYF.

This clonotype was seen at least ten times. The gene calls are TRBV7-8 and TRBJ1-2; D is perhaps TRBD1 (6 bases). The CDR3 consists of 15 residues. Germline loops: CDR1 SGHVS, CDR2 FQNEAQ. Trimming shortened V by 4 bases and J by 8 bases, and 20 bases separated the two germline ends. This CDR3 is CASSSTTQGNGGYTF. DNA of the CDR3: TGTGCCAGCAGCTCCACTACGCAGGGGAACGGCGGCTACACCTTC.

A note on this clonotype: Its ends do not fully match the called genes, so a read error is possible. The chain couples TRBV5-4 to TRBJ1-1; D is possibly TRBD1 (6 bases). CDR1 SGHNT and CDR2 YYREEE come from the germline V gene (reference sequence). The length of the CDR3 is 15 residues. The CDR3 nucleotides read TGTGCCAGCAGCCCAAATTCACAGGGTATCACTCAAGCTTTCTTT. Protein product: CASSPNSQGITQAFF.

This clonotype was seen just once. A much larger clonotype is one base distant, so this may be a read error. The CDR3 does not end in the conserved phenylalanine or tryptophan, so this is likely a read error. The CDR3 reads CATSDPTSRDVYNEQFS. DNA of the CDR3: TGTGCCACCAGTGACCCGACTAGCAGGGACGTCTACAATGAGCAGTTCTCC. The J gene is TRBJ2-1, the V gene TRBV24-1, with TRBD2 matching 7 bases. The CDR3 covers 17 residues. The ends lost 4 bases at V and 3 bases at J; junction bases unmatched: 11. Germline lookup yields CDR1 KGHDR and CDR2 SFDVKD.

V usage is TRBV18 and J usage is TRBJ2-3; D uncertain. The V end lost 7 bases, the J end lost 6 bases, and 14 bases lay between the germline ends. The CDR3 covers 13 residues. Germline CDR1 and CDR2: KGHSH and LQKENI. CDR3 in amino acids: CASCSTAKDTQYF. The DNA of the CDR3 is TGTGCCAGCTGTTCTACAGCCAAGGATACGCAGTATTTT.

This rearrangement joins TRBV20-1 to TRBJ2-5; no reliable D call. V was cut by 0 bases and J by 0 bases, with 11 bases left in between. The CDR3 covers 15 residues. Germline V gene lookup returns CDR1 DFQATT and CDR2 SNEGSKA (reference sequence). The CDR3 DNA reads as TGCAGTGCTAGAGACCCGTATGGGTACCAAGAGACCCAGTACTTC. Translated: CSARDPYGYQETQYF.

J is TRBJ1-5 and V is TRBV10-3; D possibly corresponds to TRBD1 (5 bases). Per germline, CDR1 ENHRY and CDR2 SYGVKD. V lost 4 bases, J lost 5 bases, and 15 bases lay in between. This CDR3 spans 15 amino acids. The CDR3 DNA reads TGTGCCATCAGTGCCGGGGGGGATGGGGATCAGCCCCAGCATTTT. This encodes CAISAGGDGDQPQHF.

This clonotype was counted a few times. The chain has TRBV20-1 and TRBJ1-5; no clear D. Trimming cost V 6 bases and J 5 bases, with 8 bases left between them. Per the germline V gene, CDR1 is DFQATT and CDR2 is SNEGSKA (reference sequence). This CDR3 spans 11 amino acids. The CDR3 nucleotides read TGCAGTGCAAGACTGGATCAGCCCCAGCATTTT. It translates to CSARLDQPQHF.

Many counts were recorded for this clonotype. The gene calls are TRBV27 and TRBJ2-1; TRBD1 agrees at 7 bases. Per the germline V gene, CDR1 is MNHEY and CDR2 is SMNVEV (reference sequence). Trimming at V came to 5 bases and at J to 6 bases, leaving 7 bases not matched to a gene. The CDR3 is 14 amino acids. CDR3 DNA: TGTGCCAGCAGTGTCACACAGGGGATCAATGAGCAGTTCTTC. Translated, it gives CASSVTQGINEQFF.

This clonotype turned up a few times. The CDR3 sequence is CASSLRLAGDAGELFF. CDR3 in DNA: TGTGCCAGCAGCTTACGGCTAGCGGGGGATGCCGGGGAGCTGTTTTTT. The chain carries TRBV7-2 and TRBJ2-2; 10 nucleotides align to TRBD2. Germline CDR1 reads SGHTA; CDR2 reads FQGNSA. The CDR3 consists of 16 residues. J was trimmed by 6 bases and V by 2 bases; bases with no gene match: 6.